This paragraph covers one T cell receptor beta chain sequence. Its cognate antigen is unknown. Germline V gives CDR1 MNHEY, CDR2 SVGAGI. The CDR3 length is 15 residues. With V trimmed by 6 bases and J by 8 bases, 12 bases remained unmatched. The sample comes from a study of blood T cells in healthy people across ages. General study findings and limits: Relative to aged donors, long-lived donors carried more naive CD4+ cells and displayed higher diversity.

Sample-barcoded 5' priming and a J-beta primer mix drove a second PCR of roughly 7 to 11 cycles. In TCRdb, the 5' RACE reads were re-called with MiXCR into one record per CDR3 protein. The data contain around 1,000,000 distinct CDR3 sequences, 35% to 40% of them seen just once; the ten biggest clones take up 10% to 15%. This TCR derives from a man aged 18 to 29 in good health. This chain uses TRBV6-5 with TRBJ1-4; 7 bases fit TRBD1. Sequenced: blood. CDR3: CASSPTRGREEKLFF. The CDR3 bases are TGTGCCAGCAGCCCCACCAGGGGGAGGGAAGAAAAACTGTTTTTT.